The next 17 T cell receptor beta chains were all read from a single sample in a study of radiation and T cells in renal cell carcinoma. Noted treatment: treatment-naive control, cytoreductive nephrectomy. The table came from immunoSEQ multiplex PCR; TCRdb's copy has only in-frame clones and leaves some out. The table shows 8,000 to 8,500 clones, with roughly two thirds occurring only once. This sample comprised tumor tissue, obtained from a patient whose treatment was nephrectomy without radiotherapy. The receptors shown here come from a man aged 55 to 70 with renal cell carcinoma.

The DNA for the CDR3 is TGTGCCAGTCGGACAGGGTTCTACGAGCAGTACTTC. This codes for CASRTGFYEQYF. This chain links TRBV6-1 with TRBJ2-7, with 8 bases identical to TRBD1. The CDR3 sequence is 12 residues long. Germline-derived CDR1 and CDR2 are MNHNS and SASEGT. V was pared by 9 bases and J by 3 bases, with 4 bases of the junction left unmatched.

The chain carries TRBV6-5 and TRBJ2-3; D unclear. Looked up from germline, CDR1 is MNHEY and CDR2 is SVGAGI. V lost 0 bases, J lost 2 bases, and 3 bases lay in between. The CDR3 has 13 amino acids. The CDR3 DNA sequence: TGTGCCAGCAGTTACTCCTACACAGATACGCAGTATTTT. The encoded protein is CASSYSYTDTQYF.

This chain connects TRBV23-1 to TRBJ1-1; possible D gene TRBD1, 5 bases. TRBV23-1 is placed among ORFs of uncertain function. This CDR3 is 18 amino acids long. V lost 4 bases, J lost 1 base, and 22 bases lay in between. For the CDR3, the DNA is TGCGCCAGCAGTCCTCGGGACTTAAATTCACGGAGGAACACTGAAGCTTTCTTT. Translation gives CASSPRDLNSRRNTEAFF.

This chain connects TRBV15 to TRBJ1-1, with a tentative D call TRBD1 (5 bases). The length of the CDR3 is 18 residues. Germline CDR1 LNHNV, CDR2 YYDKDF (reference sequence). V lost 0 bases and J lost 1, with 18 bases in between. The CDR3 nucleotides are TGTGCCACCAGCAGAGATTACGGACAAACAAGGGGGAACACTGAAGCTTTCTTT. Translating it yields CATSRDYGQTRGNTEAFF.

The CDR3 region is CASREDRRVEQFF. The CDR3 coding sequence is TGCGCCAGCAGGGAGGACAGGAGGGTTGAGCAGTTCTTC. The chain uses TRBV10-2 and TRBJ2-1; D is possibly TRBD1 (7 bases). Germline CDR1 reads WSHSY; CDR2 reads SAAADI. CDR3 length: 13 amino acids. V shed 6 bases and J shed 9 bases, with 15 bases lying between them.

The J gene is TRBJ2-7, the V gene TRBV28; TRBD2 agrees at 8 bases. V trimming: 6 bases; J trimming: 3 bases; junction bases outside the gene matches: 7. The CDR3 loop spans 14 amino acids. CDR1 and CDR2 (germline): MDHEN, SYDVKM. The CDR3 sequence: CASSAPGGGYEQYF. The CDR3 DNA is TGTGCCAGCAGCGCCCCGGGGGGGGGCTACGAGCAGTACTTC.

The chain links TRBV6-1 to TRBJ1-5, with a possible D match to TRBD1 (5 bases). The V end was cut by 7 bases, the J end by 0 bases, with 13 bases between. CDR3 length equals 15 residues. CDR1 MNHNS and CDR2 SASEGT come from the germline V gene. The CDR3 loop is CASILGPYSNQPQHF. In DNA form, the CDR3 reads TGTGCCAGCATCCTGGGACCGTATAGCAATCAGCCCCAGCATTTT.

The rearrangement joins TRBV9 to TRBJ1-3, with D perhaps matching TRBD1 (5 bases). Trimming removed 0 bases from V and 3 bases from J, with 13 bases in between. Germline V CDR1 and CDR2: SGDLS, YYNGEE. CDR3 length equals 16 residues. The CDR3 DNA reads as TGTGCCAGCAGCGTAGGGCAGAAAGGGGATGGAAACACCATATATTTT. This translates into CASSVGQKGDGNTIYF.

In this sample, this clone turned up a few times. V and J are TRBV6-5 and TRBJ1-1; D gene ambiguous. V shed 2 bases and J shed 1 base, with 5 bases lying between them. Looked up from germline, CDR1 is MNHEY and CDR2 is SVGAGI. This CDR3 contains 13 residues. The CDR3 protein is CASSYAENTEAFF. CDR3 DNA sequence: TGTGCCAGCAGTTACGCAGAGAACACTGAAGCTTTCTTT.

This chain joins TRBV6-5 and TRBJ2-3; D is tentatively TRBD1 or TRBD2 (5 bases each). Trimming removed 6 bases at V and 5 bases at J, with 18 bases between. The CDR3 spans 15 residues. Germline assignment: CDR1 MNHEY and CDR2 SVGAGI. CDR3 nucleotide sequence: TGTGCCAGCAGACCCCGGGACCACCGACGAGATACGCAGTATTTT. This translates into CASRPRDHRRDTQYF.

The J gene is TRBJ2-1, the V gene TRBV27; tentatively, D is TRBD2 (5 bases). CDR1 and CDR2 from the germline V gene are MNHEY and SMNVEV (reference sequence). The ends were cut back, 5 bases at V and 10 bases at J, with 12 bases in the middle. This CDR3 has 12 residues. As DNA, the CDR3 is TGTGCCAGCAGTCCCATCCCGGGGGAGCAGTTCTTC. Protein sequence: CASSPIPGEQFF.

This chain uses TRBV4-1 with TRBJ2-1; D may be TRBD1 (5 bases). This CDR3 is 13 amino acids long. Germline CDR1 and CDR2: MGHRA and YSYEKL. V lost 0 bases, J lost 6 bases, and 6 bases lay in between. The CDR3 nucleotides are TGCGCCAGCAGCCAAGAAGGGGTCAATGAGCAGTTCTTC. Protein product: CASSQEGVNEQFF.

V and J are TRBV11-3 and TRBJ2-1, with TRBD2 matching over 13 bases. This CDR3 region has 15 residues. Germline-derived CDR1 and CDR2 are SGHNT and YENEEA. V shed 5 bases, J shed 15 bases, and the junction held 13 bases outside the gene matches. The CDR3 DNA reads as TGTGCCAGCAGCCGGACTAGCGGGGGCCGGGGATTTTTGTTCTTC. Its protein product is CASSRTSGGRGFLFF.

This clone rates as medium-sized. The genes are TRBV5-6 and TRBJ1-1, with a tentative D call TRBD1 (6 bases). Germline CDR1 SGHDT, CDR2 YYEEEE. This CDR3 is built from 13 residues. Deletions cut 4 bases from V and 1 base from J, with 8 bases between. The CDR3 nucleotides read TGTGCCAGCAGCCAGACAGGGAACACTGAAGCTTTCTTT. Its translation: CASSQTGNTEAFF.

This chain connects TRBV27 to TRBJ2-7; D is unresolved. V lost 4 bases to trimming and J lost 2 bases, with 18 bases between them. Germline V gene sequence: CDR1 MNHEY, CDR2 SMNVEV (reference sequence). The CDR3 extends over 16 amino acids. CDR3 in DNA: TGTGCCAGCAGTTCCCCTGCCATCCTCGGCCCCTACGAGCAGTACTTC. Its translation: CASSSPAILGPYEQYF.

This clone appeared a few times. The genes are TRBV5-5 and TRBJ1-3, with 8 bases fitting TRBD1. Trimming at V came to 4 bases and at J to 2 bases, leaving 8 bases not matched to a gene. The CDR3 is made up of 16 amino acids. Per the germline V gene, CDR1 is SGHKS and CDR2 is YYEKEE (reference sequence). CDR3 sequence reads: CASSDYRGRTGNTIYF. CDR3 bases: TGTGCCAGCAGCGATTACAGGGGGAGGACTGGAAACACCATATATTTT. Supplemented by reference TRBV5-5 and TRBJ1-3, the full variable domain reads DAGVTQSPTHLIKTRGQQVTLRCSPISGHKSVSWYQQVLGQGPQFIFQYYEKEERGRGNFPDRFSARQFPNYSSELNVNALLLGDSALYLCASSDYRGRTGNTIYFGEGSWLTVV.

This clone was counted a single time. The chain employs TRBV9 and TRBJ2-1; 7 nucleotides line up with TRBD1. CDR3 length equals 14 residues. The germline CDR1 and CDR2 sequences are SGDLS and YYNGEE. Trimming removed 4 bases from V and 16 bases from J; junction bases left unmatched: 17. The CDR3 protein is CASSSQTGAPVPFF. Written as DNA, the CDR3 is TGTGCCAGCAGCAGTCAAACAGGGGCCCCTGTCCCTTTCTTC.